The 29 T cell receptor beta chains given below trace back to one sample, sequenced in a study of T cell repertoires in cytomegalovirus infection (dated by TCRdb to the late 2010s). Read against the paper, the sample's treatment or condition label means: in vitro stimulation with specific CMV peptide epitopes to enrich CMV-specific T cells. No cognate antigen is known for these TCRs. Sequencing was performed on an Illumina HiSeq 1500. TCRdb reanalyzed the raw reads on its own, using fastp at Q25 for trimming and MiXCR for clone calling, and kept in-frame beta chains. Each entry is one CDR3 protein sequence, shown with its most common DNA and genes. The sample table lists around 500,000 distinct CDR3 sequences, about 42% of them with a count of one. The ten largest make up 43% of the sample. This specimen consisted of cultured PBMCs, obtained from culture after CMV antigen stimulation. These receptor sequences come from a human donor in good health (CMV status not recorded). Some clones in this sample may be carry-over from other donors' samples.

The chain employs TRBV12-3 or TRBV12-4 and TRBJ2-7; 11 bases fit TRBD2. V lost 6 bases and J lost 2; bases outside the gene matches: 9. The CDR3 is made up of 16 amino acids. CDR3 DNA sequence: TGTGCCAGCAGGCCCACTAGCGGGAGCGGTACCTACGAGCAGTACTTC. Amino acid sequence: CASRPTSGSGTYEQYF.

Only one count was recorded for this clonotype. The CDR3 region has the DNA TGTGCCAGCAGTGAATCTGGGGAGCGGGCGCAGTATTTT. This codes for CASSESGERAQYF. The chain recombines TRBV6-2 or TRBV6-3 with TRBJ2-3; D may be TRBD2 (6 bases). Germline V CDR1 and CDR2: MNHEY, SVGEGT. The CDR3 totals 13 residues. Trimming cost V 5 bases and J 10 bases, with 16 bases left between them.

The CDR3 here is CASSSLGRNPGNTIYF. In DNA form, the CDR3 reads TGTGCCAGCAGCTCTCTCGGCAGGAACCCTGGAAACACCATATATTTT. V usage is TRBV11-2 and J usage is TRBJ1-3; unclear D gene. The CDR3 is 16 residues long. V was cut by 4 bases and J by 2 bases, with 15 bases left in between. Germline CDR1 is SGHAT and CDR2 is FQNNGV.

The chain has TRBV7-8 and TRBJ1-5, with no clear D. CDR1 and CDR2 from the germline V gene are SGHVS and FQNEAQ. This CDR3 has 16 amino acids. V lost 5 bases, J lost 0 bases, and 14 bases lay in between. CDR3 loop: CASSPGRTVSNQPQHF. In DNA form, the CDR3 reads TGTGCCAGCAGCCCGGGAAGGACGGTTAGCAATCAGCCCCAGCATTTT.

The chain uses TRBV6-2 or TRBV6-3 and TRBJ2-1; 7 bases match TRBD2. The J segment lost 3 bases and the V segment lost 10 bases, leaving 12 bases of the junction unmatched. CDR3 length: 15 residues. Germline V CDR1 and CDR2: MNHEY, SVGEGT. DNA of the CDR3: TGTGCCACCAGGAATTCAGGACTAGGCTACAATGAGCAGTTCTTC. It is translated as CATRNSGLGYNEQFF.

The CDR3 nucleotides are TGTGCCGCGGGGGGCCCAAACACTGAAGCTTTCTTT. It is translated as CAAGGPNTEAFF. The rearrangement joins TRBV7-9 to TRBJ1-1, with D perhaps matching TRBD1 (6 bases). The CDR3 is 12 residues long. V lost 11 bases and J 2 bases, leaving 12 bases between the germline ends. Per the germline V gene, CDR1 is SEHNR and CDR2 is FQNEAQ (reference sequence).

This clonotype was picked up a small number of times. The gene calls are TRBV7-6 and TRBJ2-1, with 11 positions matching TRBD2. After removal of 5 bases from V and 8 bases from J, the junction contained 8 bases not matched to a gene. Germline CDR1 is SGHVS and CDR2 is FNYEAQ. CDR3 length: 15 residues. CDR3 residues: CASSVGLAGVYEQFF. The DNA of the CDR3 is TGTGCCAGCAGCGTAGGACTAGCGGGCGTTTATGAGCAGTTCTTC.

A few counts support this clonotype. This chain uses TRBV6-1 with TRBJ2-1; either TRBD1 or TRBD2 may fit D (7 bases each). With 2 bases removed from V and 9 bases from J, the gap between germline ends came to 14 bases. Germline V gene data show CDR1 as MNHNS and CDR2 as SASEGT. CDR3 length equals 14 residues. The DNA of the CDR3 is TGTGCCAGCAGTGAATTGACAGGGAGGGGTGAGCAGTTCTTC. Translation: CASSELTGRGEQFF.

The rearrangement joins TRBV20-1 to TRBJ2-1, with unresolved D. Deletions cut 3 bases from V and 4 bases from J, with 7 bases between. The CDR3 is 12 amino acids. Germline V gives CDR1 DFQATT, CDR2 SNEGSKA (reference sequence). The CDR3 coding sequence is TGCAGTGCTAGTAGGAGTTACAATGAGCAGTTCTTC. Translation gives CSASRSYNEQFF.

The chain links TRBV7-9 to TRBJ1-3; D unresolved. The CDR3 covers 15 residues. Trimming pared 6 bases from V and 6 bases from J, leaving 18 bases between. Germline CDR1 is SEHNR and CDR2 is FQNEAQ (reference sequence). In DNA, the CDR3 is TGTGCCAGCAGACCGAGGGTTAGTGGGAAAAACACCATATATTTT. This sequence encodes CASRPRVSGKNTIYF.

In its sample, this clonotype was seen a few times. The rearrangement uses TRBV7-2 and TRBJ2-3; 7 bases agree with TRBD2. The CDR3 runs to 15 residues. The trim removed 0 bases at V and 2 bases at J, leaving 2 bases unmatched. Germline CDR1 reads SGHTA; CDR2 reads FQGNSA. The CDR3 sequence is CASSLASGPTDTQYF. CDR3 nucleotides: TGTGCCAGCAGCTTAGCTAGCGGGCCCACAGATACGCAGTATTTT.

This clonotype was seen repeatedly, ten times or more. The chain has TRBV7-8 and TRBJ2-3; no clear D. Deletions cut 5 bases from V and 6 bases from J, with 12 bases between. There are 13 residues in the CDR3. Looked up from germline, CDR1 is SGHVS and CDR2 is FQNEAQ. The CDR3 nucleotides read TGTGCCAGCAGCCCCCCCATAAAGGATACGCAGTATTTT. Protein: CASSPPIKDTQYF.

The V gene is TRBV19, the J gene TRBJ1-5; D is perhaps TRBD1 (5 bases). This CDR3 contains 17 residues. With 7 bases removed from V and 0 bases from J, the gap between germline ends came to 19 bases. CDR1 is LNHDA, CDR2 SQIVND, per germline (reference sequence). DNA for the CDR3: TGTGCCAGTAAGGCCAGGGATAGTGGTGTTAGCAATCAGCCCCAGCATTTT. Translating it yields CASKARDSGVSNQPQHF.

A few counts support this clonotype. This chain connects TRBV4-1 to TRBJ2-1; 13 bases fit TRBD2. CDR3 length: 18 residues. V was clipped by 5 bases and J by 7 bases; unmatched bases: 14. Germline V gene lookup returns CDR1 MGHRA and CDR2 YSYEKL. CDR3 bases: TGCGCCAGCAGCTCTCGCCCCCCTACTAGCGGGGGGGCTAATGAGCAGTTCTTC. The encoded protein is CASSSRPPTSGGANEQFF.

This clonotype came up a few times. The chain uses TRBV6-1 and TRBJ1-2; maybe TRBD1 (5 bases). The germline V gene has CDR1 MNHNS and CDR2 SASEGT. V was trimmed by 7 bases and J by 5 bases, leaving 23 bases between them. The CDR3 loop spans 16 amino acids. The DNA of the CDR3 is TGTGCCAGCAACCCCCTCCGGGACTTTGAGCGGTATGGCTACACCTTC. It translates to CASNPLRDFERYGYTF.

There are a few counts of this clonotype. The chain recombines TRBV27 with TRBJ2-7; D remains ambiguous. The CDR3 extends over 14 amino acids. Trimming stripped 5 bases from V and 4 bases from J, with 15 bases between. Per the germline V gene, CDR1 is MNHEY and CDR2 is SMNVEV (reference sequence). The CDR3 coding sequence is TGTGCCAGCAGTACCCTGGACCCGAGGTACGAGCAGTACTTC. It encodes CASSTLDPRYEQYF.

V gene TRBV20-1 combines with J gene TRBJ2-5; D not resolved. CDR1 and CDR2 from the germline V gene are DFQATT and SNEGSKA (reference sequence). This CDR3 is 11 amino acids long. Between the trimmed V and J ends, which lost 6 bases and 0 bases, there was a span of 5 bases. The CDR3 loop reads CSANNQETQYF. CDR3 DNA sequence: TGCAGTGCCAACAACCAAGAGACCCAGTACTTC.

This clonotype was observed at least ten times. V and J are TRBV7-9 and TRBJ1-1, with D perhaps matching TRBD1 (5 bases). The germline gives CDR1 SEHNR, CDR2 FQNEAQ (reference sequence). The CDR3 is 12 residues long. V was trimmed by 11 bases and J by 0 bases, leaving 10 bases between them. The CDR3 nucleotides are TGTGCCGCGGGACGGATGAACACTGAAGCTTTCTTT. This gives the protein CAAGRMNTEAFF.

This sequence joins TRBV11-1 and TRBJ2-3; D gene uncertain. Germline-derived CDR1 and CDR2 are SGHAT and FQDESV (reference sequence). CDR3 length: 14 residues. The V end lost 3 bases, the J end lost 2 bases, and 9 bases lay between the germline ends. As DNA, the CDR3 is TGTGCCAGCAGCTTTAGCCTCAACACAGATACGCAGTATTTT. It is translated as CASSFSLNTDTQYF.

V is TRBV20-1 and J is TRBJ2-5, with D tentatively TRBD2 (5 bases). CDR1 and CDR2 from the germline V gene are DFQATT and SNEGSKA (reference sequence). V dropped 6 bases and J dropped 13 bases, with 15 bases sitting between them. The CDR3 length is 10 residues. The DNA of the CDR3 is TGCAGTGCCGGGGATGTCCGCGGGTACTTC. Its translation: CSAGDVRGYF.

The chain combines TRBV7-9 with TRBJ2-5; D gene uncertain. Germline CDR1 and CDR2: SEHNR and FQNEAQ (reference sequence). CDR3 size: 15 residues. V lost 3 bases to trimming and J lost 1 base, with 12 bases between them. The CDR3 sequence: CASSFRSFGQETQYF. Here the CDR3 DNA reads TGTGCCAGCAGCTTTCGGAGTTTCGGCCAAGAGACCCAGTACTTC.

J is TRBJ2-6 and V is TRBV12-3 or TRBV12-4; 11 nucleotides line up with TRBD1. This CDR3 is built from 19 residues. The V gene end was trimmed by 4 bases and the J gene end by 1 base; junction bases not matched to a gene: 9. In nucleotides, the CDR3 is TGTGCCAGCAGTTCTCTGGGGGACAGGGGGTTATCTGGGGCCAACGTCCTGACTTTC. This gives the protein CASSSLGDRGLSGANVLTF.

The DNA for the CDR3 is TGTGCCATCAGTGAGAGAGTCCAAGAGACCCAGTACTTC. Translation gives CAISERVQETQYF. J is TRBJ2-5 and V is TRBV10-3; D is unresolved. V lost 2 bases, J lost 1 base, and 5 bases lay in between. CDR3 size: 13 residues. Germline V CDR1 and CDR2: ENHRY, SYGVKD.

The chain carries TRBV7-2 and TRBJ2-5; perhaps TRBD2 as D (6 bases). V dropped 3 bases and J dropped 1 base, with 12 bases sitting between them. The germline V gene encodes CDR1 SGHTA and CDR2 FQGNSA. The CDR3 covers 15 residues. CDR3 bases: TGTGCCAGCAGCTTTTCTAGCGCTTCCCAAGAGACCCAGTACTTC. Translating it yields CASSFSSASQETQYF.

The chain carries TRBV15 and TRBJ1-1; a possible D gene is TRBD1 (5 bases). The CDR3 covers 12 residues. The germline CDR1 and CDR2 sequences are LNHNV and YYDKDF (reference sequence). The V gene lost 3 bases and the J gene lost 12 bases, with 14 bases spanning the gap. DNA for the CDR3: TGTGCCACCAGCAGCCACGGACGGGGACCTTTCTTT. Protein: CATSSHGRGPFF.

CDR3 sequence: CASRATFLIGEQYF. CDR3 in DNA: TGTGCCAGCAGGGCTACCTTCCTTATAGGCGAGCAGTACTTC. The chain uses TRBV2 and TRBJ2-7; D is unclear. Germline V CDR1 and CDR2: SNHLY, FYNNEI. The CDR3 totals 14 residues. V was clipped by 6 bases and J by 6 bases, with 18 bases between them.

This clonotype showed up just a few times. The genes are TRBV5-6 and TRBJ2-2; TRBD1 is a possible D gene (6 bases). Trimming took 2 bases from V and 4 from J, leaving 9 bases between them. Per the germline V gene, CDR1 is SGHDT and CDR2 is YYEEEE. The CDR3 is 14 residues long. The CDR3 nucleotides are TGTGCCAGCAGCTTTACAGGGTTCACCGGGGAGCTGTTTTTT. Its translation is CASSFTGFTGELFF.

In DNA, the CDR3 is TGTGCCAGTAGTATAGATGGGGGAACTTACAATGAGCAGTTCTTC. As protein: CASSIDGGTYNEQFF. The V gene is TRBV19, the J gene TRBJ2-1; D might be TRBD1 or TRBD2, each matching 5 bases. The CDR3 consists of 15 residues. Per the germline V gene, CDR1 is LNHDA and CDR2 is SQIVND (reference sequence). Trimming stripped 0 bases from V and 4 bases from J, with 10 bases between.

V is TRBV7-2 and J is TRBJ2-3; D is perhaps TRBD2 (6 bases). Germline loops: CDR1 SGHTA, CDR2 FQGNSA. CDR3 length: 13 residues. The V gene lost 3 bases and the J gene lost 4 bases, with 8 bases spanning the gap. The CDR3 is CASSLTSSDTQYF. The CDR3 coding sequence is TGTGCCAGCAGCTTGACTAGTTCAGATACGCAGTATTTT.